The 27 T cell receptor beta chains below all came from one sample that was sequenced in a study of cytomegalovirus exposure and HLA in healthy donors. Use of 60 Vbeta and 13 Jbeta primers characterized the PCR. TCRdb's copy holds only in-frame clones and misses some; the assay was immunoSEQ multiplex PCR. The repertoire consists of about 200,000 clones, with approximately 82% occurring once and the leading ten covering around 4%. The sample taken for sequencing was PBMCs. All receptors derive from a male donor in good health and CMV-seronegative.

The chain uses TRBV28 and TRBJ2-1, with 8 bases identical to TRBD2. This CDR3 is 16 amino acids long. V lost 3 bases, J lost 7 bases, and 11 bases stayed unmatched. Germline values: CDR1 MDHEN, CDR2 SYDVKM. The CDR3 reads CASSFPTGTGGNEQFF. CDR3 nucleotide sequence: TGTGCCAGCAGTTTCCCCACCGGGACGGGGGGGAATGAGCAGTTCTTC.

The genes are TRBV4-2 and TRBJ2-5; 12 nucleotides match TRBD2. The J call may be in error: the DNA end matches TRBJ2-7 better. CDR3 length equals 18 residues. Germline-derived CDR1 and CDR2 are LGHNA and YNFKEQ. This CDR3 reads CASSHQPTTSGSSYEQYF. In DNA form, the CDR3 reads TGTGCCAGCAGCCATCAACCCACGACTAGCGGGAGCTCCTACGAGCAGTACTTC.

V and J are TRBV5-1 and TRBJ2-5; D not resolved. Germline V lookup: CDR1 SGHRS, CDR2 YFSETQ. The CDR3 has 16 amino acids. Trimming took off 0 bases at V and 5 bases at J, with 17 bases between the two ends. The CDR3 DNA is TGCGCCAGCAGCTTGGAGTTTAGACTGATTCGGGAGACCCAGTACTTC. Protein product: CASSLEFRLIRETQYF.

The chain combines TRBV4-1 with TRBJ2-7; 9 bases line up with TRBD2. This CDR3 contains 19 residues. Germline lookup yields CDR1 MGHRA and CDR2 YSYEKL. Unmatched junction bases numbered 18, after V lost 3 bases and J lost 3 bases. The CDR3 is CASSHIPLIAGELFYEQYF. DNA for the CDR3: TGCGCCAGCAGCCATATACCACTTATAGCGGGAGAGCTTTTCTACGAGCAGTACTTC.

V gene TRBV10-3 combines with J gene TRBJ1-5, with D maybe TRBD1 (5 bases). The CDR3 runs 12 residues. The V gene lost 5 bases and the J gene lost 4 bases, with 6 bases spanning the gap. Germline V gene data show CDR1 as ENHRY and CDR2 as SYGVKD. The CDR3 DNA reads as TGTGCCATCAGTCAGGGTAATCAGCCCCAGCATTTT. This codes for CAISQGNQPQHF.

The chain links TRBV29-1 to TRBJ1-4; weak D call: TRBD1 (5 bases). The length of the CDR3 is 13 residues. CDR1 and CDR2 (germline): SQVTM, ANQGSEA. Trimming took off 7 bases at V and 7 bases at J, with 16 bases between the two ends. This CDR3 reads CSAARGQGEKLFF. CDR3 DNA: TGCAGCGCGGCTAGGGGCCAGGGTGAAAAACTGTTTTTT.

This sequence joins TRBV10-1 and TRBJ2-4; D possibly corresponds to TRBD1 (5 bases). V was shortened by 0 bases and J by 1 base, with 10 bases between the two germline ends. The CDR3 has 16 amino acids. Per germline, CDR1 WNHNN and CDR2 SYGVQD (reference sequence). This CDR3 is CASSESRTKAKNIQYF. The CDR3 coding sequence is TGCGCCAGCAGTGAGTCAAGGACAAAGGCCAAAAACATTCAGTACTTC.

The gene calls are TRBV14 and TRBJ2-1, with TRBD2 matching 11 bases. Germline CDR1 reads SGHDN; CDR2 reads FVKESK. The CDR3 totals 16 residues. The junction had 6 bases not matched to a gene; V was cut back by 2 bases and J by 6 bases. Here the CDR3 DNA reads TGTGCCAGCAGCCAATTCAAACTAGCGGGAGTCAATGAGCAGTTCTTC. This sequence encodes CASSQFKLAGVNEQFF.

The table lists this clone with a few counts. The J gene is TRBJ1-2, the V gene TRBV5-1; D is perhaps TRBD1 (6 bases). The CDR3 is 14 amino acids. Germline-derived CDR1 and CDR2 are SGHRS and YFSETQ. Trimming cost V 4 bases and J 8 bases, with 18 bases left between them. The CDR3 loop is CASSPGAGERGYTF. In DNA form, the CDR3 reads TGCGCCAGCAGCCCGGGGGCGGGGGAGAGAGGCTACACCTTC.

Only a few counts were recorded for this clone. The J gene is TRBJ1-1, the V gene TRBV9, with TRBD1 matching 7 bases. The V and J ends lost 5 bases and 5 bases, in that order; junction bases with no gene match: 6. This CDR3 contains 13 residues. Per the germline V gene, CDR1 is SGDLS and CDR2 is YYNGEE. CDR3 region: CASSGTGVTEAFF. CDR3 DNA: TGTGCCAGCAGTGGTACAGGGGTGACTGAAGCTTTCTTT.

This clone was detected only once. V usage is TRBV13 and J usage is TRBJ2-1, with a tentative D call TRBD2 (6 bases). The V gene lost 7 bases and the J gene lost 6 bases, with 16 bases spanning the gap. CDR1 is PRHDT, CDR2 FYEKMQ, per germline (reference sequence). CDR3 length: 14 residues. The CDR3 DNA follows: TGTGCCAGCAACAACAGACTAGTTTCCAATGAGCAGTTCTTC. Amino acids: CASNNRLVSNEQFF.

The rearrangement joins TRBV10-2 to TRBJ1-1; 8 nucleotides align to TRBD1. Unmatched junction bases numbered 5, after V lost 8 bases and J lost 0 bases. Germline CDR1 WSHSY, CDR2 SAAADI. The CDR3 totals 14 residues. This CDR3 reads CASRGQGLNTEAFF. CDR3 DNA: TGCGCCAGCCGCGGACAGGGCCTGAACACTGAAGCTTTCTTT.

J is TRBJ2-1 and V is TRBV5-4, with 7 bases matching TRBD1. The ends lost 0 bases at V and 3 bases at J; junction bases unmatched: 0. Germline CDR1 reads SGHNT; CDR2 reads YYREEE (reference sequence). This CDR3 contains 14 residues. The CDR3 reads CASSLGDSYNEQFF. The CDR3 DNA is TGTGCCAGCAGCTTGGGGGACAGCTACAATGAGCAGTTCTTC.

The V call is TRBV18, the J call TRBJ2-1; TRBD1 agrees at 8 bases. CDR1 is KGHSH, CDR2 LQKENI, per germline. This CDR3 has 16 residues. V shed 6 bases and J 8 bases; nucleotides not matched to a gene: 15. The CDR3 loop reads CASSPRDRSIHDEQFF. The CDR3 DNA reads as TGTGCCAGCTCCCCTCGGGACAGGTCCATCCACGATGAGCAGTTCTTC.

The genes are TRBV9 and TRBJ2-3, with TRBD1 identical over 7 bases. This CDR3 is 17 amino acids long. V lost 4 bases, J lost 2 bases, and 13 bases stayed unmatched. Germline-derived CDR1 and CDR2 are SGDLS and YYNGEE. CDR3 region: CASSPTLWTGTTDTQYF. CDR3 DNA sequence: TGTGCCAGCAGCCCGACACTTTGGACAGGAACCACAGATACGCAGTATTTT.

J is TRBJ2-5 and V is TRBV6-1; possibly TRBD2 for D (5 bases). This CDR3 is 14 amino acids long. Germline CDR1 is MNHNS and CDR2 is SASEGT. V lost 0 bases to trimming and J lost 7 bases, with 12 bases between them. In nucleotides, the CDR3 is TGTGCCAGCAGTGAAGCGCGCTGGGCGGGGACCCAGTACTTC. Protein: CASSEARWAGTQYF.

This clone has just a few counts. This sequence joins TRBV4-1 and TRBJ2-2, with a possible D match to TRBD2 (6 bases). The length of the CDR3 is 16 residues. The germline V gene encodes CDR1 MGHRA and CDR2 YSYEKL. The germline V and J ends were trimmed by 0 bases and 7 bases, with 15 bases remaining between them. The CDR3 sequence is CASSQDQSGFSGELFF. The CDR3 bases are TGCGCCAGCAGCCAAGATCAGAGCGGGTTTAGCGGGGAGCTGTTTTTT.

V is TRBV29-1 and J is TRBJ1-2; D possibly corresponds to TRBD1 (5 bases). CDR3 length: 12 residues. Trimming stripped 5 bases from V and 5 bases from J, with 12 bases between. Germline assignment: CDR1 SQVTM and CDR2 ANQGSEA. CDR3 residues: CSVPGTHYGYTF. For the CDR3, the DNA is TGCAGCGTTCCGGGGACTCATTATGGCTACACCTTC.

The rearrangement links TRBV30 to TRBJ2-3; 7 bases match TRBD1. V shed 6 bases, J shed 0 bases, and the junction held 3 bases outside the gene matches. Germline CDR1 GTSNPN, CDR2 SVGIG (reference sequence). The CDR3 spans 13 residues. The CDR3 sequence is CACEDRSTDTQYF. CDR3 DNA sequence: TGTGCCTGTGAGGACAGGAGCACAGATACGCAGTATTTT.

The table lists this clone with a count of one. This chain uses TRBV7-8 with TRBJ1-1; 9 bases are shared with TRBD1. After removal of 5 bases from V and 5 bases from J, the junction contained 6 bases not matched to a gene. Germline CDR1 SGHVS, CDR2 FQNEAQ. The CDR3 runs to 14 residues. CDR3 sequence reads: CASSTGTGWTEAFF. The CDR3 region has the DNA TGTGCCAGCAGCACCGGGACAGGGTGGACTGAAGCTTTCTTT.

The chain is built from TRBV5-8 and TRBJ2-5; D uncertain. CDR1 and CDR2 (germline): SGHTS, YDEGEE. The CDR3 is 14 residues long. V dropped 4 bases and J dropped 0 bases, with 10 bases sitting between them. CDR3 DNA: TGTGCCAGCAGCCACTCGGGTAACCAAGAGACCCAGTACTTC. Its translation is CASSHSGNQETQYF. Full variable domain (outside the CDR3, taken from reference TRBV5-8 and TRBJ2-5): EAGVTQSPTHLIKTRGQQATLRCSPISGHTSVYWYQQALGLGLQFLLWYDEGEERNRGNFPPRFSGRQFPNYSSELNVNALELEDSALYLCASSHSGNQETQYFGPGTRLLVL.

The J gene is TRBJ1-2, the V gene TRBV11-2; D may be TRBD1 (5 bases). CDR1 is SGHAT, CDR2 FQNNGV, per germline. The germline V and J ends were trimmed by 3 bases and 4 bases, with 12 bases remaining between them. The CDR3 runs to 14 residues. The CDR3 loop is CASSFRGISYGYTF. Here the CDR3 DNA reads TGTGCCAGCAGCTTTAGGGGTATCTCCTATGGCTACACCTTC.

V and J are TRBV10-1 and TRBJ2-2; D not resolved. CDR1 and CDR2 from the germline V gene are WNHNN and SYGVQD (reference sequence). V lost 0 bases, J lost 8 bases, and 7 bases lay in between. The CDR3 length is 13 residues. CDR3 DNA sequence: TGCGCCAGCAGTGAGTCCCGAACAGGGGAGCTGTTTTTT. Its translation: CASSESRTGELFF.

CDR3 coding DNA: TGTGCCAGCAGGCACTTGGGAGAGCAGTACTTC. Amino acids: CASRHLGEQYF. The rearrangement uses TRBV6-5 and TRBJ2-5, with D possibly TRBD2 on 5 matching bases. The CDR3 totals 11 residues. V dropped 6 bases and J dropped 11 bases, with 13 bases sitting between them. Germline CDR1 and CDR2: MNHEY and SVGAGI.

The CDR3 DNA follows: TGCGCCAGCAGCATGACAGTTTCCTACGAGCAGTACTTC. Protein sequence: CASSMTVSYEQYF. The chain has TRBV5-1 and TRBJ2-7; D may be TRBD1 (5 bases). The CDR3 has 13 residues. V dropped 4 bases and J dropped 1 base, with 9 bases sitting between them. The germline V gene encodes CDR1 SGHRS and CDR2 YFSETQ.

This chain uses TRBV9 with TRBJ1-6; D remains unclear. Germline-derived CDR1 and CDR2 are SGDLS and YYNGEE. The germline V and J ends were trimmed by 2 bases and 6 bases, with 9 bases remaining between them. The CDR3 is 14 amino acids. The CDR3, as DNA: TGTGCCAGCAGCGTTGGTCAGGTTAATTCACCCCTCCACTTT. As protein: CASSVGQVNSPLHF.

The genes are TRBV6-5 and TRBJ1-5, with TRBD1 as a possible D gene (6 bases). The CDR3 sequence is 16 residues long. Trimming removed 1 base from V and 1 base from J, with 11 bases in between. The V gene's germline CDR1 is MNHEY and CDR2 SVGAGI. CDR3 sequence: CASSYLQGLSNQPQHF. CDR3 bases: TGTGCCAGCAGTTACTTACAGGGATTAAGCAATCAGCCCCAGCATTTT.